Listed here is a single TCR beta chain. Its target is not known. These data are taken from a study of Ad26.COV2.S vaccination and SARS-CoV-2 variants. Study-level background: The Ad26.COV2.S arm of the COV1001 trial was where the donor was placed. General study findings and limits: Vaccinated and placebo-treated recipients had similar non-spike TCR breadth.

Only in-frame clones appear in the TCRdb table, and some are missing; sequencing was by immunoSEQ multiplex PCR. The sample holds around 450,000 clones, about 92% seen once. Treatment in this sample: roughly 19 received Ad26.COV2.S at low or high dose, single or two shots; 5 received placebo; per-sample allocation not given. It was on day 63 after the first vaccine or placebo injection that samples were taken. Cohort 1b enrolled adults aged 18-55 years in Boston. V lost 5 bases and J 6 bases, leaving 17 bases between the germline ends. The CDR3 extends over 14 amino acids. Looked up from germline, CDR1 is MDHEN and CDR2 is SYDVKM.

This chain links TRBV28 with TRBJ2-7, with TRBD1 as a possible D gene (5 bases). This clonotype was obtained from a person between 18 and 59 years old who received the Ad26.COV2.S COVID-19 vaccine or a placebo. Sequencing used peripheral blood, obtained in a trial of Ad26.COV2.S vaccine versus placebo. CDR3 sequence: CASSPGQKIPEQYF. The CDR3, as DNA: TGTGCCAGCAGTCCCGGACAAAAAATCCCCGAGCAGTACTTC.